Listed below are T cell receptor beta chains from one sample, sequenced in a study of vaccination and CD4 T cells after COVID-19. No antigens are known for them. TCRdb itself ran the PCR reads through MiXCR, one entry per CDR3 protein. Of over 5,000 distinct CDR3 sequences in the sample, about two fifths are singletons; the top ten hold more than 9%. Material for sequencing was CD4+ T cells from blood, cultured in vitro. The source of these receptors is a human donor who had recovered from COVID-19. The CDR3 runs from the conserved cysteine through the conserved F or W. The D gene is left open where the match is weak. Some rows have no size entry. The others give once, few or many, or a class for an expanded clone.

J gene | V gene | clone size | D gene | CDR3 DNA | CDR3 protein
TRBJ2-5 | TRBV20-1 | medium-sized | NA | TGCAGTGCCGAGCGTGGGGGCGTCCAAGAGACCCAGTACTTC | CSAERGGVQETQYF
TRBJ1-1 | TRBV7-2 | NA | NA | TGTGCCAGCAGCCTCACAGGTGACATGAACACTGAAGCTTTCTTT | CASSLTGDMNTEAFF
TRBJ2-5 | TRBV20-1 | hyperexpanded | TRBD2 | TGCAGTGCTCGGGGGGGGGCGCCAGAGACCCAGTACTTC | CSARGGAPETQYF
TRBJ2-7 | TRBV20-1 | NA | TRBD2 | TGCAGTGCCCCCGGGACTAGCGGGAGTAGGTCCTACGAGCAGTACTTC | CSAPGTSGSRSYEQYF
TRBJ2-7 | TRBV18 | NA | NA | TGTGCCAGCTCACTTGACAGCCCGCAGTACTTC | CASSLDSPQYF
TRBJ2-7 | TRBV5-4 | NA | NA | TGTGCCAGCAGCTTTCCCCCCTACGAGCAGTACTTC | CASSFPPYEQYF
TRBJ1-1 | TRBV6-1 | NA | NA | TGTGCCAGCACCCACAGGGTTAAGGCTGAAGCTTTCTTT | CASTHRVKAEAFF
TRBJ2-7 | TRBV15 | few | NA | TGTGCCACCAGCAGAGATTTAACGGGGGAGCAGTACTTC | CATSRDLTGEQYF
TRBJ2-5 | TRBV20-1 | large | NA | TGCAGTGCCGGTGGCGGGGAGACCCAGTACTTC | CSAGGGETQYF
TRBJ2-5 | TRBV7-9 | NA | NA | TGTGCCAGCAGCGCCCGTGAGACCCAGTACTTC | CASSARETQYF
TRBJ1-4 | TRBV7-9 | NA | TRBD1 | TGTGCCAGCAGCCCGTCCCGGGACAGGGGCACTAATGAAAAACTGTTTTTT | CASSPSRDRGTNEKLFF
TRBJ2-2 | TRBV27 | NA | NA | TGTGCCAGCAGTTCCACCACCGGGGAGCTGTTTTTT | CASSSTTGELFF
TRBJ2-1 | TRBV20-1 | few | NA | TGCAGTGCTAGAGTGCGCAATGAGCAGTTCTTC | CSARVRNEQFF
TRBJ2-7 | TRBV10-3 | NA | NA | TGTGCCATCAGTGAATACCGTACCTACGAGCAGTACTTC | CAISEYRTYEQYF
TRBJ1-2 | TRBV7-8 | few | NA | TGTGCCAGCAGCTCTTACAGGAACTACACCTTC | CASSSYRNYTF